This is a list of T cell receptor beta chains from one sample in a study of shared clonotypes between healthy human individuals. Libraries were prepared by immunoSEQ multiplex PCR; TCRdb keeps only in-frame clonotypes and omits some of them. Here the sample spans approximately 1,500,000 clones, 95% to 99% being singletons. Sequenced material: naive CD4+ T cells sorted from blood. The receptors here all came from a man younger than 40 in good health. Each CDR3 is given with its conserved first and last residue. A D gene is named only where the DNA matches it firmly. Size is stated for part of the rows, as once, few or many counts, or as a class when the clone is expanded.

v_gene: TRBV5-8; abundance: .; d_gene: .; j_gene: TRBJ2-7; CDR3nt: TGTGCCAGCAGCTTGGGGTACTCCTACGAGCAGTACTTC; CDR3aa: CASSLGYSYEQYF
v_gene: TRBV5-6; abundance: once; d_gene: TRBD2; j_gene: TRBJ2-2; CDR3nt: TGTGCCAGCAGCTTGGCAGCGGGAGTGTTCACCGGGGAGCTGTTTTTT; CDR3aa: CASSLAAGVFTGELFF
v_gene: TRBV29-1; abundance: .; d_gene: .; j_gene: TRBJ2-5; CDR3nt: TGCAGCGTTGAAAAGGCTGGCTTGGGCGAGACCCAGTACTTC; CDR3aa: CSVEKAGLGETQYF
v_gene: TRBV10-3; abundance: .; d_gene: TRBD2; j_gene: TRBJ2-2; CDR3nt: TGTGCCACCTCGGGACTAGCGGGAGGCACGAACACCGGGGAGCTGTTTTTT; CDR3aa: CATSGLAGGTNTGELFF
v_gene: TRBV6-5; abundance: .; d_gene: TRBD1; j_gene: TRBJ2-5; CDR3nt: TGTGCCAGCAGCAAACTCACAGGGGTGACCCAGTACTTC; CDR3aa: CASSKLTGVTQYF
v_gene: TRBV7-9; abundance: once; d_gene: TRBD2; j_gene: TRBJ2-1; CDR3nt: TGTGCCAGCAGCTTCGGGACTAGCGGGAGCTCCTACAATGAGCAGTTCTTC; CDR3aa: CASSFGTSGSSYNEQFF
v_gene: TRBV28; abundance: .; d_gene: TRBD1; j_gene: TRBJ2-7; CDR3nt: TGTGCCAGCAGTCCACAGGGGTGGCTCAGCCACGAGCAGTACTTC; CDR3aa: CASSPQGWLSHEQYF
v_gene: TRBV5-1; abundance: .; d_gene: .; j_gene: TRBJ2-1; CDR3nt: TGCGCCAGCAGCTTGCTAGAAAGCTCCTACAATGAGCAGTTCTTC; CDR3aa: CASSLLESSYNEQFF
v_gene: TRBV27; abundance: .; d_gene: TRBD2; j_gene: TRBJ2-7; CDR3nt: TGTGCCAGCAGCCCTAAGGCGGGAGGATATGTCTACGAGCAGTACTTC; CDR3aa: CASSPKAGGYVYEQYF
v_gene: TRBV19; abundance: .; d_gene: TRBD1; j_gene: TRBJ2-1; CDR3nt: TGTGCCAGTAGTGCCCGGGGACAGTGGTCCTACAATGAGCAGTTCTTC; CDR3aa: CASSARGQWSYNEQFF
v_gene: TRBV5-5; abundance: .; d_gene: .; j_gene: TRBJ2-7; CDR3nt: TGTGCCAGCAGCCAGACAGAAACTACCTACGAGCAGTACTTC; CDR3aa: CASSQTETTYEQYF
v_gene: TRBV7-6; abundance: .; d_gene: TRBD2; j_gene: TRBJ2-3; CDR3nt: TGTGCCAGCAGCTTAGTGCTAGCGGGAACTGGCACAGATACGCAGTATTTT; CDR3aa: CASSLVLAGTGTDTQYF
v_gene: TRBV28; abundance: once; d_gene: TRBD1; j_gene: TRBJ2-5; CDR3nt: TGTGCCAGCAGTCCAGGGGGCATGTACCAAGAGACCCAGTACTTC; CDR3aa: CASSPGGMYQETQYF
v_gene: TRBV1; abundance: .; d_gene: .; j_gene: TRBJ2-3; CDR3nt: TGCACCAGCAGCCGACTAGCGGGAGGGCCTAAGGATACGCAGTATTTT; CDR3aa: CTSSRLAGGPKDTQYF
v_gene: TRBV10-3; abundance: .; d_gene: TRBD1; j_gene: TRBJ2-3; CDR3nt: TGTGCCATCAGGTCAGGGGGAGATGCAGATACGCAGTATTTT; CDR3aa: CAIRSGGDADTQYF
v_gene: TRBV7-2; abundance: .; d_gene: TRBD1; j_gene: TRBJ2-5; CDR3nt: TGTGCCAGCAGCCGGGACAGGGGGCTGGAGACCCAGTACTTC; CDR3aa: CASSRDRGLETQYF
v_gene: TRBV29-1; abundance: .; d_gene: .; j_gene: TRBJ2-5; CDR3nt: TGCAGCGTTGTGCAGGGGCAAGAGACCCAGTACTTC; CDR3aa: CSVVQGQETQYF
v_gene: TRBV27; abundance: .; d_gene: .; j_gene: TRBJ1-1; CDR3nt: TGTGCCAGCAGTTTATCTGCAGGGAACACTGAAGCTTTCTTT; CDR3aa: CASSLSAGNTEAFF
v_gene: TRBV7-9; abundance: .; d_gene: .; j_gene: TRBJ2-4; CDR3nt: TGTGCCAGCAGCTCAGCGGTAGCCAAAAACATTCAGTACTTC; CDR3aa: CASSSAVAKNIQYF
v_gene: TRBV7-2; abundance: .; d_gene: .; j_gene: TRBJ2-7; CDR3nt: TGTGCCAGCAGCTTCGACAACAGAAAAGGGAACGAGCAGTACTTC; CDR3aa: CASSFDNRKGNEQYF
v_gene: TRBV7-2; abundance: once; d_gene: .; j_gene: TRBJ1-2; CDR3nt: TGTGCCAGCAGCTCCGGGATCGGGAGACAGGCACAGGTGGGCTATGGCTACACCTTC; CDR3aa: CASSSGIGRQAQVGYGYTF
v_gene: TRBV5-1; abundance: .; d_gene: TRBD1; j_gene: TRBJ2-2; CDR3nt: TGCGCCAGCAGCTTACGACAGGGCGTCGGGGAGCTGTTTTTT; CDR3aa: CASSLRQGVGELFF